Described below is a single T cell receptor (beta chain) sequence and its context. The primer mix had 60 Vbeta and 13 Jbeta primers. The method was immunoSEQ multiplex PCR; TCRdb's version includes in-frame clones alone and lacks a portion of them. The table lists 100,000 to 150,000 clones, around four fifths of them singletons. This entry belongs to a study of cytomegalovirus exposure and HLA in healthy donors. CDR1 is SGHDT, CDR2 YYEEEE, per germline. The CDR3 totals 15 residues. V lost 0 bases and J lost 3; bases outside the gene matches: 3. Sample: PBMCs. This chain uses TRBV5-6 with TRBJ1-2, with 9 bases aligning to TRBD1. This sequence was found in a man aged 18 to 29 in good health and CMV-seropositive. The CDR3 region has the DNA TGTGCCAGCAGCTTGGGGACAGGGGTTGACTATGGCTACACCTTC. This sequence encodes CASSLGTGVDYGYTF.